These T cell receptor beta chains were read from a single sample in a study of blood T cell repertoires in COVID-19. The method was immunoSEQ multiplex PCR; TCRdb's version includes in-frame clones alone and lacks a portion of them. The sample has 200,000 to 300,000 clones; around 87% are singletons. The material sequenced was peripheral blood. The source is a woman aged 55-69 years with COVID-19, enrolled during active disease. The CDR3 runs from the conserved cysteine through the conserved F or W. Fields, in order: J gene, clone size, V gene, D gene, CDR3 protein, CDR3 DNA. The D gene is left open where the match is weak. Size is stated for part of the rows, as once, few or many counts, or as a class when the clone is expanded.

>TRBJ2-7|NA|TRBV5-1|TRBD1
CASKLDRVGEQYF
TGCGCCAGCAAGCTAGACAGGGTAGGAGAGCAGTACTTC
>TRBJ2-5|NA|TRBV19|NA
CASRRAYQETQYF
TGTGCCAGCAGGCGCGCGTACCAAGAGACCCAGTACTTC
>TRBJ2-7|NA|TRBV10-1|TRBD2
CASSESSGRYEQYF
TGCGCCAGCAGTGAGAGTAGCGGGAGGTACGAGCAGTACTTC
>TRBJ2-3|NA|TRBV28|NA
CASRESTDTQYF
TGTGCCAGCCGGGAGAGCACAGATACGCAGTATTTT
>TRBJ1-2|NA|TRBV29-1|NA
CSVEDRGNYGYTF
TGCAGCGTTGAAGATCGGGGGAACTATGGCTACACCTTC
>TRBJ2-5|NA|TRBV5-1|TRBD1
CASSLSPQGTGETQYF
TGCGCCAGCAGCTTGAGTCCCCAGGGGACAGGGGAGACCCAGTACTTC
>TRBJ1-2|once|TRBV6-5|TRBD1
CASSDRRGQSGYTF
TGTGCCAGCAGCGATCGGAGGGGGCAAAGCGGCTACACCTTC
>TRBJ2-5|NA|TRBV7-6|TRBD1
CASSLAVGTGSKTQYF
TGTGCCAGCAGCTTAGCGGTGGGGACAGGATCAAAGACCCAGTACTTC
>TRBJ2-1|NA|TRBV5-1|TRBD2
CASSLGLAANSMRQFF
TGCGCCAGCAGCTTGGGACTAGCGGCAAATTCAATGAGGCAGTTCTTC
>TRBJ1-5|NA|TRBV19|NA
CASSPRLSNQPQHF
TGTGCCAGTAGTCCCCGTCTTAGCAATCAGCCCCAGCATTTT
>TRBJ1-2|NA|TRBV9|NA
CASSGPLNRENGYTF
TGTGCCAGCAGCGGGCCTCTAAACAGGGAGAATGGCTACACCTTC
>TRBJ1-2|NA|TRBV29-1|NA
CSVERGGDAKGYTF
TGCAGCGTTGAACGGGGCGGGGACGCCAAGGGCTACACCTTC
>TRBJ1-5|few|TRBV28|NA
CASSPSSGYGNQPQHF
TGTGCCAGCAGTCCGTCGTCCGGGTATGGCAATCAGCCCCAGCATTTT
>TRBJ2-1|NA|TRBV9|TRBD2
CASSVSSGSHNEQFF
TGTGCCAGCAGCGTAAGTAGCGGGAGCCACAATGAGCAGTTCTTC
>TRBJ2-2|once|TRBV12-3/TRBV12-4|NA
CASSHRTLFF
TGTGCCAGCAGCCACAGGACGCTGTTTTTT
>TRBJ2-3|NA|TRBV7-3|NA
CASSLTSVADTQYF
TGTGCCAGCAGCTTAACGTCAGTTGCAGATACGCAGTATTTT
>TRBJ1-4|NA|TRBV7-8|NA
CASSFGGVGTTNEKLFF
TGTGCCAGCAGCTTTGGAGGGGTAGGGACAACTAATGAAAAACTGTTTTTT
>TRBJ2-3|NA|TRBV5-8|TRBD1
CASSFGRGLVDTQYF
TGTGCCAGCAGCTTCGGCAGGGGGTTGGTAGATACGCAGTATTTT
>TRBJ1-1|few|TRBV19|NA
CASSTSYSDTEAFF
TGTGCCAGTAGTACCTCCTACTCGGACACTGAAGCTTTCTTT
>TRBJ1-5|NA|TRBV2|NA
CASSRTVPDSNQPQHF
TGTGCCAGCAGTCGGACAGTCCCTGATAGCAATCAGCCCCAGCATTTT